These 21 T cell receptor beta chains were sequenced from one sample in a study of shared clonotypes between healthy human individuals. Produced via immunoSEQ multiplex PCR; TCRdb's table is partial and in-frame only. The sample includes some 580,000 clones, more than 95% of them seen just once. The sample comprised naive CD4+ T cells sorted from blood. The subset denotes: CD45RA+ positively selected. Receptors originate from a woman aged 30 to 39 in good health.

The genes are TRBV19 and TRBJ2-7; TRBD2 might be the D (6 bases). V lost 5 bases, J lost 1 base, and 15 bases lay in between. The CDR3 length is 15 residues. Germline assignment: CDR1 LNHDA and CDR2 SQIVND (reference sequence). The CDR3 loop is CASSAGTHRSYEQYF. The CDR3 region has the DNA TGTGCCAGTAGTGCCGGGACTCACCGATCCTACGAGCAGTACTTC.

The rearrangement uses TRBV7-8 and TRBJ2-1; no definite D call. The V and J ends lost 3 bases and 7 bases respectively, with 4 bases between them. The CDR3 has 11 residues. Germline-derived CDR1 and CDR2 are SGHVS and FQNEAQ. The CDR3 DNA is TGTGCCAGCAGCTTCCTGAATGAGCAGTTCTTC. This translates into CASSFLNEQFF.

This clone was counted a single time. This chain uses TRBV20-1 with TRBJ2-7; TRBD1 aligns across 7 bases. With 6 bases clipped from V and 6 bases from J, the junction kept 2 bases outside the gene matches. Germline V gene sequence: CDR1 DFQATT, CDR2 SNEGSKA (reference sequence). The CDR3 loop spans 10 amino acids. DNA of the CDR3: TGCAGTGCCAACAGGGGCGAGCAGTACTTC. It translates to CSANRGEQYF.

This clone has only one observation. The chain couples TRBV6-5 to TRBJ2-1; D possibly corresponds to TRBD2 (6 bases). V was pared by 6 bases and J by 6 bases, with 12 bases between. Germline V gene sequence: CDR1 MNHEY, CDR2 SVGAGI. The CDR3 has 13 residues. This CDR3 is CASRLSGSNEQFF. The CDR3 coding sequence is TGTGCCAGCAGACTCAGCGGGTCCAATGAGCAGTTCTTC.

V and J are TRBV19 and TRBJ1-2; TRBD1 matches at 9 bases. V gave up 7 bases and J gave up 5 bases; unmatched junction bases: 11. Per the germline V gene, CDR1 is LNHDA and CDR2 is SQIVND (reference sequence). This CDR3 is built from 15 residues. The CDR3 region is CASTTQGTGLYGYTF. CDR3 nucleotide sequence: TGTGCCAGTACCACCCAGGGGACAGGGTTGTATGGCTACACCTTC.

In this sample, this clone turned up once. This rearrangement joins TRBV6-5 to TRBJ1-5; D unresolved. Germline-derived CDR1 and CDR2 are MNHEY and SVGAGI. The CDR3 length is 13 residues. V was trimmed by 6 bases and J by 6 bases, leaving 12 bases between them. CDR3 bases: TGTGCCAGCAGCGGCCCGGCGGGTCAGCCCCAGCATTTT. Translated: CASSGPAGQPQHF.

The J gene is TRBJ2-1, the V gene TRBV5-4; TRBD2 agrees at 7 bases. The CDR3 loop spans 16 amino acids. V gave up 2 bases and J gave up 1 base; unmatched junction bases: 6. The germline V gene has CDR1 SGHNT and CDR2 YYREEE (reference sequence). CDR3 loop: CASSFPAGVSYNEQFF. CDR3 bases: TGTGCCAGCAGCTTCCCGGCGGGAGTGTCCTACAATGAGCAGTTCTTC. Supplemented by reference TRBV5-4 and TRBJ2-1, the full variable domain reads ETGVTQSPTHLIKTRGQQVTLRCSSQSGHNTVSWYQQALGQGPQFIFQYYREEENGRGNFPPRFSGLQFPNYSSELNVNALELDDSALYLCASSFPAGVSYNEQFFGPGTRLTVL.

The rearrangement links TRBV19 to TRBJ2-2, with D unclear. The CDR3 length is 14 residues. Germline V CDR1 and CDR2: LNHDA, SQIVND (reference sequence). Deletions cut 3 bases from V and 5 bases from J, with 10 bases between. DNA of the CDR3: TGTGCCAGTAGTATTGGCGGCCGAACCGGGGAGCTGTTTTTT. It yields the protein CASSIGGRTGELFF.

This chain uses TRBV7-7 with TRBJ2-2, with D perhaps TRBD2 (5 bases). Germline V gene data show CDR1 as SSHAT and CDR2 as FNYEAQ (reference sequence). The V and J ends lost 0 bases and 2 bases respectively, with 7 bases between them. The CDR3 has 15 residues. The CDR3 sequence is CASSLAAGNTGELFF. The DNA of the CDR3 is TGTGCCAGCAGCTTAGCGGCGGGTAACACCGGGGAGCTGTTTTTT.

This clone was seen only once. The chain joins TRBV5-8 to TRBJ2-1, with a tentative D call TRBD2 (6 bases). CDR1 is SGHTS and CDR2 is YDEGEE in the germline V gene. V lost 4 bases and J 6 bases, leaving 20 bases between the germline ends. This CDR3 is 16 amino acids long. CDR3 nucleotide sequence: TGTGCCAGCAGCCAGGACTACCCGATGGGTGGCAATGAGCAGTTCTTC. It specifies CASSQDYPMGGNEQFF. Complete variable domain (other parts from reference TRBV5-8 and TRBJ2-1): EAGVTQSPTHLIKTRGQQATLRCSPISGHTSVYWYQQALGLGLQFLLWYDEGEERNRGNFPPRFSGRQFPNYSSELNVNALELEDSALYLCASSQDYPMGGNEQFFGPGTRLTVL.

V gene TRBV10-3 combines with J gene TRBJ2-5; possibly TRBD2 for D (6 bases). The CDR3 spans 15 residues. Germline lookup yields CDR1 ENHRY and CDR2 SYGVKD. Deletions cut 4 bases from V and 4 bases from J, with 16 bases between. CDR3 nucleotide sequence: TGTGCCATCAGTGGAGGTTCCCCCGGGGGAGAGACCCAGTACTTC. Its translation: CAISGGSPGGETQYF.

V is TRBV5-1 and J is TRBJ1-2, with D possibly TRBD1 on 5 matching bases. This CDR3 region has 15 residues. CDR1 is SGHRS and CDR2 is YFSETQ in the germline V gene. V lost 4 bases, J lost 0 bases, and 13 bases lay in between. The chain's CDR3 is CASSLVGGTNYGYTF. The CDR3 nucleotides are TGCGCCAGCAGCCTTGTCGGGGGAACTAACTATGGCTACACCTTC.

This rearrangement joins TRBV30 to TRBJ2-1; 10 nucleotides align to TRBD2. Germline CDR1 is GTSNPN and CDR2 is SVGIG (reference sequence). The length of the CDR3 is 17 residues. The junction had 12 bases not matched to a gene; V was cut back by 2 bases and J by 5 bases. The CDR3 coding sequence is TGTGCCTGGAGTACCGATCGGAGCGGGAGGGCCCACAATGAGCAGTTCTTC. The encoded protein is CAWSTDRSGRAHNEQFF.

This chain joins TRBV5-1 and TRBJ1-1; 8 bases fit TRBD1. Germline V gene data show CDR1 as SGHRS and CDR2 as YFSETQ. CDR3 size: 15 residues. V was clipped by 5 bases and J by 1 base; unmatched bases: 7. This CDR3 is CASRFSGGRNTEAFF. Here the CDR3 DNA reads TGCGCCAGCAGATTCTCAGGGGGCCGGAACACTGAAGCTTTCTTT.

This chain links TRBV10-2 with TRBJ2-5; D unresolved. V lost 3 bases and J lost 3, with 11 bases in between. The germline CDR1 and CDR2 sequences are WSHSY and SAAADI. There are 14 residues in the CDR3. CDR3 in DNA: TGCGCCAGCAGTGACTCCACTTGGGAAGAGACCCAGTACTTC. This codes for CASSDSTWEETQYF.

The V gene is TRBV28, the J gene TRBJ2-7; 7 bases are a match to TRBD1. Germline CDR1 reads MDHEN; CDR2 reads SYDVKM. The CDR3 totals 17 residues. V gave up 5 bases and J gave up 3 bases; unmatched junction bases: 16. In nucleotides, the CDR3 is TGTGCCAGCAGTCCCCTGATCCCCGGGACAGCCAACTACGAGCAGTACTTC. Translating gives CASSPLIPGTANYEQYF.

The CDR3, as DNA: TGCGCCAGCAGCTTGGCACCCGGGGGGACCTCCGGGGATGAGCAGTTCTTC. Residues: CASSLAPGGTSGDEQFF. The chain links TRBV5-1 to TRBJ2-1; 7 positions agree with TRBD2. J was trimmed by 8 bases and V by 0 bases; bases with no gene match: 14. This CDR3 has 17 amino acids. From germline, CDR1 is SGHRS and CDR2 YFSETQ.

This clone was detected once. This chain links TRBV28 with TRBJ2-3; D not certain. V gave up 8 bases and J gave up 3 bases, with 12 bases separating them. CDR3 length equals 13 residues. Germline V gene data show CDR1 as MDHEN and CDR2 as SYDVKM. CDR3 loop: CASHSGATDTQYF. The CDR3 bases are TGTGCCAGCCATTCCGGCGCGACAGATACGCAGTATTTT.

The chain uses TRBV2 and TRBJ1-5, with unresolved D. V was clipped by 4 bases and J by 4 bases, with 8 bases between them. This CDR3 has 13 residues. The germline V gene encodes CDR1 SNHLY and CDR2 FYNNEI. The CDR3 DNA reads as TGTGCCAGCAGTGGACGGATGAATCAGCCCCAGCATTTT. This codes for CASSGRMNQPQHF.

The V call is TRBV5-1, the J call TRBJ2-7, with 10 bases fitting TRBD1. The CDR3 covers 15 residues. V shed 4 bases and J 0 bases; nucleotides not matched to a gene: 4. Germline CDR1 and CDR2: SGHRS and YFSETQ. CDR3 bases: TGCGCCAGCAGCGCTGACAGGGGGCCCTCCTACGAGCAGTACTTC. It encodes CASSADRGPSYEQYF.

Written as DNA, the CDR3 is TGTGCCAGCAGTTTTAAGTTTGGTGGATCCTCCTACAATGAGCAGTTCTTC. Its protein is CASSFKFGGSSYNEQFF. J is TRBJ2-1 and V is TRBV28; D gene uncertain. V was pared by 3 bases and J by 0 bases, with 15 bases between. The CDR3 runs to 17 residues. The germline gives CDR1 MDHEN, CDR2 SYDVKM.